The next 27 T cell receptor beta chains were all read from a single sample in a study of blood T cell repertoires in COVID-19. Clones were read by immunoSEQ multiplex PCR, and TCRdb kept only the in-frame ones, dropping some. The sample lists approximately 160,000 clones; about four fifths were seen once. The sequencing sample was made of peripheral blood. Receptor source: a man younger than 35 with active or convalescent COVID-19.

As regards this clone: This same CDR3 is encoded by further DNA sequences in the sample. The genes are TRBV9 and TRBJ2-1; D ambiguous. Germline V gives CDR1 SGDLS, CDR2 YYNGEE. Trimming took 0 bases from V and 7 from J, leaving 8 bases between them. This CDR3 has 13 residues. The CDR3 nucleotides are TGTGCCAGCAGCGTAGGGTTGCGGAATGAGCAGTTCTTC. This sequence encodes CASSVGLRNEQFF. Using reference TRBV9 and TRBJ2-1 for the parts outside the CDR3, the full variable domain is DSGVTQTPKHLITATGQRVTLRCSPRSGDLSVYWYQQSLDQGLQFLIQYYNGEERAKGNILERFSAQQFPDLHSELNLSSLELGDSALYFCASSVGLRNEQFFGPGTRLTVL.

This clone came up once. The chain combines TRBV6-1 with TRBJ2-5, with D possibly TRBD2 on 6 matching bases. From germline, CDR1 is MNHNS and CDR2 SASEGT. The CDR3 runs 16 residues. V lost 4 bases and J 1 base, leaving 16 bases between the germline ends. The DNA of the CDR3 is TGTGCCAGCAGTGTGGGGGGAAATAGGGCCCAAGAGACCCAGTACTTC. Its protein product is CASSVGGNRAQETQYF.

J is TRBJ1-1 and V is TRBV19; D is ambiguous. The CDR3 sequence is 14 residues long. The germline V gene encodes CDR1 LNHDA and CDR2 SQIVND (reference sequence). V lost 2 bases and J 0 bases, leaving 7 bases between the germline ends. The CDR3 DNA reads as TGTGCCAGTAGTATACAGCAGGTGAACACTGAAGCTTTCTTT. The encoded protein is CASSIQQVNTEAFF. Drawing the rest from reference TRBV19 and TRBJ1-1, the complete variable domain is DGGITQSPKYLFRKEGQNVTLSCEQNLNHDAMYWYRQDPGQGLRLIYYSQIVNDFQKGDIAEGYSVSREKKESFPLTVTSAQKNPTAFYLCASSIQQVNTEAFFGQGTRLTVV.

The chain employs TRBV14 and TRBJ1-6, with D hard to call. The CDR3 contains 13 residues. The V gene lost 2 bases and the J gene lost 6 bases, with 5 bases spanning the gap. Germline assignment: CDR1 SGHDN and CDR2 FVKESK. The CDR3 loop reads CASSQSSNSPLHF. The CDR3 bases are TGTGCCAGCAGCCAATCGAGTAATTCACCCCTCCACTTT. Supplemented by reference TRBV14 and TRBJ1-6, the full variable domain reads EAGVTQFPSHSVIEKGQTVTLRCDPISGHDNLYWYRRVMGKEIKFLLHFVKESKQDESGMPNNRFLAERTGGTYSTLKVQPAELEDSGVYFCASSQSSNSPLHFGNGTRLTVT.

The chain has TRBV20-1 and TRBJ2-7; D remains ambiguous. The CDR3 runs 11 residues. Germline assignment: CDR1 DFQATT and CDR2 SNEGSKA (reference sequence). Trimming removed 3 bases at V and 2 bases at J, with 5 bases between. CDR3 in amino acids: CSASLAYEQYF. The CDR3, as DNA: TGCAGTGCTAGTCTCGCCTACGAGCAGTACTTC.

J is TRBJ1-2 and V is TRBV10-1, with 7 nucleotides matching TRBD1. This CDR3 is built from 18 residues. Per the germline V gene, CDR1 is WNHNN and CDR2 is SYGVQD (reference sequence). V lost 7 bases and J lost 8; bases outside the gene matches: 25. CDR3 bases: TGCGCCAGCACCCTTAGGGCGGAAGAGGGAATAGACAGGGAGGGCTACACCTTC. Amino acid sequence: CASTLRAEEGIDREGYTF.

The J gene is TRBJ2-1, the V gene TRBV28; 9 bases are shared with TRBD1. The CDR3 is 15 residues long. The germline V gene has CDR1 MDHEN and CDR2 SYDVKM. With V trimmed by 4 bases and J by 8 bases, 9 bases remained unmatched. CDR3 coding DNA: TGTGCCAGCAGTTCCGCCGGGACAGGGCGGGATGAGCAGTTCTTC. It specifies CASSSAGTGRDEQFF.

This clone was recorded once. The genes are TRBV9 and TRBJ1-5; 10 bases agree with TRBD1. With 4 bases clipped from V and 6 bases from J, the junction kept 10 bases outside the gene matches. CDR1 is SGDLS and CDR2 is YYNGEE in the germline V gene. The CDR3 runs 16 residues. The CDR3 sequence is CASSPSGQGVGQPQHF. In nucleotides, the CDR3 is TGTGCCAGCAGCCCATCAGGACAGGGGGTAGGTCAGCCCCAGCATTTT.

This clone was seen only once. V gene TRBV6-6 combines with J gene TRBJ1-3; 7 nucleotides agree with TRBD1. This CDR3 region has 15 residues. The germline CDR1 and CDR2 sequences are MNHNY and SVGAGI (reference sequence). J gave up 4 bases and V 5 bases, and 8 bases lay outside the gene matches. The CDR3 bases are TGTGCCAGCAGTCTTGACAGGGCGGCGGGAAACACCATATATTTT. This codes for CASSLDRAAGNTIYF.

The V and J genes are TRBV28 and TRBJ2-2, with 8 bases fitting TRBD1. Trimming removed 5 bases from V and 5 bases from J; junction bases left unmatched: 10. Germline loops: CDR1 MDHEN, CDR2 SYDVKM. This CDR3 has 16 amino acids. The CDR3 spells CASSNAGTGKTGELFF. CDR3 nucleotide sequence: TGTGCCAGCAGTAACGCCGGGACAGGAAAGACCGGGGAGCTGTTTTTT.

The chain carries TRBV6-4 and TRBJ2-2; 9 positions match TRBD2. Trimming at V came to 5 bases and at J to 7 bases, leaving 11 bases not matched to a gene. Germline values: CDR1 MRHNA, CDR2 SNTAGT. This CDR3 comprises 16 residues. The CDR3 protein is CASSPGIAGEVGELFF. For the CDR3, the DNA is TGTGCCAGCAGTCCCGGGATAGCGGGAGAGGTCGGGGAGCTGTTTTTT.

The rearrangement uses TRBV5-1 and TRBJ2-1, with a tentative D call TRBD2 (6 bases). V lost 0 bases and J 1 base, leaving 11 bases between the germline ends. CDR1 and CDR2 from the germline V gene are SGHRS and YFSETQ. The length of the CDR3 is 16 residues. CDR3 nucleotide sequence: TGCGCCAGCAGCTTGGCGGGAGTGTATTCCTACAATGAGCAGTTCTTC. Its translation: CASSLAGVYSYNEQFF.

The chain couples TRBV6-5 to TRBJ2-3; 8 nucleotides agree with TRBD1. The ends lost 7 bases at V and 0 bases at J; junction bases unmatched: 6. The CDR3 runs 15 residues. Germline-derived CDR1 and CDR2 are MNHEY and SVGAGI. This CDR3 reads CASNRQGISTDTQYF. The CDR3 DNA reads as TGTGCCAGCAACAGACAGGGGATTAGCACAGATACGCAGTATTTT.

The chain links TRBV19 to TRBJ1-2; D might be TRBD1 (6 bases). V was shortened by 1 base and J by 4 bases, with 10 bases between the two germline ends. The CDR3 totals 14 residues. CDR1 and CDR2 (germline): LNHDA, SQIVND (reference sequence). DNA of the CDR3: TGTGCCAGTAGTATAGGTACAGGGATCTATGGCTACACCTTC. Its translation: CASSIGTGIYGYTF.

This clone was observed once. Other DNA variants within this sample encode the same CDR3. The V and J genes are TRBV12-3 or TRBV12-4 and TRBJ2-7; the D is unclear. CDR3 size: 12 residues. The germline V and J ends were trimmed by 2 bases and 3 bases, with 5 bases remaining between them. The CDR3 spells CASSLNRYEQYF. The CDR3 DNA is TGTGCCAGCAGTTTAAATCGCTACGAGCAGTACTTC.

In DNA, the CDR3 is TGCGCCAGCAGCCCGGGGACAGGGGTTAACACTGAAGCTTTCTTT. This codes for CASSPGTGVNTEAFF. V is TRBV5-1 and J is TRBJ1-1; 10 positions match TRBD1. CDR1 and CDR2 from the germline V gene are SGHRS and YFSETQ. The CDR3 runs 15 residues. After removal of 4 bases from V and 2 bases from J, the junction contained 5 bases not matched to a gene.

V is TRBV7-2 and J is TRBJ2-6; D perhaps matches TRBD1 (6 bases). CDR1 and CDR2 from the germline V gene are SGHTA and FQGNSA. This CDR3 has 15 amino acids. Trimming cost V 5 bases and J 4 bases, with 12 bases left between them. The CDR3 loop reads CASSKGGSGANVLTF. The CDR3 DNA sequence: TGTGCCAGCAGCAAAGGGGGATCCGGGGCCAACGTCCTGACTTTC.

The chain carries TRBV18 and TRBJ2-1, with TRBD2 identical over 11 bases. The CDR3 has 19 amino acids. V lost 4 bases, J lost 4 bases, and 15 bases stayed unmatched. Germline V gene data show CDR1 as KGHSH and CDR2 as LQKENI. Here the CDR3 reads CASSLLAGEPTGLYNEQFF. The DNA of the CDR3 is TGTGCCAGCTCACTACTAGCGGGGGAGCCTACAGGGTTGTACAATGAGCAGTTCTTC. The whole variable domain, remainder taken from reference TRBV18 and TRBJ2-1, is NAGVMQNPRHLVRRRGQEARLRCSPMKGHSHVYWYRQLPEEGLKFMVYLQKENIIDESGMPKERFSAEFPKEGPSILRIQQVVRGDSAAYFCASSLLAGEPTGLYNEQFFGPGTRLTVL.

The chain recombines TRBV28 with TRBJ1-4; 8 bases are shared with TRBD1. This CDR3 is built from 15 residues. The germline V gene has CDR1 MDHEN and CDR2 SYDVKM. The V and J ends lost 7 bases and 7 bases, in that order; junction bases with no gene match: 11. CDR3 sequence reads: CASTPAGGAGEKLFF. The CDR3 DNA is TGTGCCAGCACCCCGGCAGGGGGCGCAGGTGAAAAACTGTTTTTT.

This chain uses TRBV18 with TRBJ2-7; TRBD1 matches 10 bases. Trimming at V came to 6 bases and at J to 3 bases, leaving 11 bases not matched to a gene. The CDR3 is 16 amino acids. CDR1 KGHSH and CDR2 LQKENI come from the germline V gene. The CDR3 is CASSTRGTGANYEQYF. The CDR3 DNA is TGTGCCAGCTCTACCAGAGGGACAGGGGCAAACTACGAGCAGTACTTC.

The chain links TRBV19 to TRBJ1-1; a weak D match, TRBD1 (5 bases). Germline V gene sequence: CDR1 LNHDA, CDR2 SQIVND (reference sequence). Between the trimmed V and J ends, which lost 3 bases and 1 base, there was a span of 18 bases. This CDR3 comprises 17 residues. The CDR3 spells CASSIFGMEGPNTEAFF. The CDR3 DNA is TGTGCCAGTAGTATCTTTGGAATGGAGGGGCCGAACACTGAAGCTTTCTTT.

The J gene is TRBJ2-1, the V gene TRBV5-1; perhaps TRBD1 as D (6 bases). This CDR3 has 14 amino acids. V gave up 0 bases and J gave up 8 bases, with 12 bases separating them. The V gene's germline CDR1 is SGHRS and CDR2 YFSETQ. This chain's CDR3 is CASSLVQGSHEQFF. Here the CDR3 DNA reads TGCGCCAGCAGCTTGGTCCAGGGGAGCCATGAGCAGTTCTTC.

Only one count was recorded for this clone. This chain links TRBV19 with TRBJ1-2; D is perhaps TRBD1 (5 bases). The V gene lost 7 bases and the J gene lost 4 bases, with 19 bases spanning the gap. The CDR3 is 15 amino acids. The germline V gene has CDR1 LNHDA and CDR2 SQIVND (reference sequence). The CDR3 here is CASTQFSQALYGYTF. Here the CDR3 DNA reads TGTGCCAGTACCCAATTCTCACAGGCTCTCTATGGCTACACCTTC.

The V gene is TRBV2, the J gene TRBJ2-7; the D gene is possibly TRBD1 (6 bases). The CDR3 length is 13 residues. Trimming shortened V by 5 bases and J by 6 bases, and 14 bases separated the two germline ends. Germline V gives CDR1 SNHLY, CDR2 FYNNEI. The chain's CDR3 is CASSSHRDGEQYF. The CDR3 DNA reads as TGTGCCAGCAGTTCCCACAGGGACGGCGAGCAGTACTTC.

The V call is TRBV2, the J call TRBJ1-1; no definite D call. The germline gives CDR1 SNHLY, CDR2 FYNNEI. This CDR3 is 13 amino acids long. V lost 0 bases, J lost 8 bases, and 10 bases lay in between. CDR3 coding DNA: TGTGCCAGCAGTGAAGCGCGGGGAGGCGAAGCTTTCTTT. It codes for CASSEARGGEAFF.

The chain employs TRBV11-2 and TRBJ1-2; 10 bases agree with TRBD1. J was trimmed by 5 bases and V by 7 bases; bases with no gene match: 7. The CDR3 is 14 amino acids. Germline CDR1 and CDR2: SGHAT and FQNNGV. In DNA form, the CDR3 reads TGTGCCAGCACCAGACAGGGGGCAAGATATGGCTACACCTTC. It yields the protein CASTRQGARYGYTF.

This chain links TRBV6-1 with TRBJ1-1, with TRBD1 matching over 8 bases. Germline V lookup: CDR1 MNHNS, CDR2 SASEGT. Trimming cost V 3 bases and J 11 bases; bases outside gene matches: 8. CDR3 length equals 13 residues. In DNA, the CDR3 is TGTGCCAGCAGTGAGGGAATCAGGGGGCTGGCTTTCTTT. This codes for CASSEGIRGLAFF.